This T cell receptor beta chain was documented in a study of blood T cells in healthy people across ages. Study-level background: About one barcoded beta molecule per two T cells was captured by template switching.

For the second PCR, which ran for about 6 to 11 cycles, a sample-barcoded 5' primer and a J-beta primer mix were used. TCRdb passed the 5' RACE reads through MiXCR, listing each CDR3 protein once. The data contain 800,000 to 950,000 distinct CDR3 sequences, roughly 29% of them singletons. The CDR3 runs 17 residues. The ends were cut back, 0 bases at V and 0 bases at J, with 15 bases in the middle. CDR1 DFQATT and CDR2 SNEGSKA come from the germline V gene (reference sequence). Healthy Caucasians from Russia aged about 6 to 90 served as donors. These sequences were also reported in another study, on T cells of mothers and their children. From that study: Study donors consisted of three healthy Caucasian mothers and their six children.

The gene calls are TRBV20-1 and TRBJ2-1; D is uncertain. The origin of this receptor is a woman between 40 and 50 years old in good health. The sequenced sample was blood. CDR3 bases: TGCAGTGCTAGAGATTTGGATTCTCCTAACTCCTACAATGAGCAGTTCTTC. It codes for CSARDLDSPNSYNEQFF.